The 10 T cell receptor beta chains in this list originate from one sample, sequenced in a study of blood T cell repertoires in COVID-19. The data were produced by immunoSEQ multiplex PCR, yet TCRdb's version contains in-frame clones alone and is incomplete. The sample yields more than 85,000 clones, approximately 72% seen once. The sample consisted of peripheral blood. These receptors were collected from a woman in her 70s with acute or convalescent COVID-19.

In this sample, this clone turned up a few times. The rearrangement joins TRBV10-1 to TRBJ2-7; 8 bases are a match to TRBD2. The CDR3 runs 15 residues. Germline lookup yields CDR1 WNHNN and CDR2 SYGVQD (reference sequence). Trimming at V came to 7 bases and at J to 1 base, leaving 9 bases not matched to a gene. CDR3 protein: CASTRLAGRSYEQYF. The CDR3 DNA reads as TGCGCCAGCACACGTCTAGCGGGTAGGTCCTACGAGCAGTACTTC.

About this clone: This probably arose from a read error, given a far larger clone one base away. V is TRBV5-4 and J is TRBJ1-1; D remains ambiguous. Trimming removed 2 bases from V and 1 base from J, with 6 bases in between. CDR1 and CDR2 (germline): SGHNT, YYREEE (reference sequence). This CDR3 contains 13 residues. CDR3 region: CASSFGGNTEAFF. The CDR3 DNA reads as TGTGCCAGCAGCTTCGGAGGGAACACTGAAGCTTTCTTT.

CDR3 sequence (DNA): TGTGCCATACAGGACAGGGCAGCCACTGAAGCTTTCTTT. Residues: CAIQDRAATEAFF. The chain links TRBV6-5 to TRBJ1-1; 8 bases align to TRBD1. Unmatched junction bases numbered 8, after V lost 10 bases and J lost 4 bases. The length of the CDR3 is 13 residues. Germline loops: CDR1 MNHEY, CDR2 SVGAGI.

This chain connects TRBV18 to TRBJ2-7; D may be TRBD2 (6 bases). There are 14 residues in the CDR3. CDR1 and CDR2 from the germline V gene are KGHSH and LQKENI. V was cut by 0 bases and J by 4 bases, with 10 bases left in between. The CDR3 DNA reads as TGTGCCAGCTCACCACCGGAGGGGCAGTACGAGCAGTACTTC. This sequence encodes CASSPPEGQYEQYF.

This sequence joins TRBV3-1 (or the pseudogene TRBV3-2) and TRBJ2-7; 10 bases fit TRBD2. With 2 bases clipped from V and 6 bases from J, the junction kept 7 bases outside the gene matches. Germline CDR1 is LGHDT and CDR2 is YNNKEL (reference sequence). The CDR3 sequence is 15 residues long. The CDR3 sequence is CASSQSGGDPFEQYF. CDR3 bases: TGTGCCAGCAGCCAAAGCGGGGGGGACCCCTTCGAGCAGTACTTC.

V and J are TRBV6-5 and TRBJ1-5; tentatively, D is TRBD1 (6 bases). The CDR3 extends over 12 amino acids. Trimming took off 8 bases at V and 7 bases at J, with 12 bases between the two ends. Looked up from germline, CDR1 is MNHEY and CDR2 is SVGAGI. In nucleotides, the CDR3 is TGTGCCAGCGGGGGTGGGGGCCAGCCCCAGCATTTT. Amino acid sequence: CASGGGGQPQHF.

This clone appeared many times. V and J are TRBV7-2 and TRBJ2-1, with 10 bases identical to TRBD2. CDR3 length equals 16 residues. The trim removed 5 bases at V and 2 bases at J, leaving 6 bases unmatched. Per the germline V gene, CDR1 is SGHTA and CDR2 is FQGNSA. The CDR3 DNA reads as TGTGCCAGCAGCACCCCTAGCGGGGGCGCCTACAATGAGCAGTTCTTC. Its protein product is CASSTPSGGAYNEQFF.

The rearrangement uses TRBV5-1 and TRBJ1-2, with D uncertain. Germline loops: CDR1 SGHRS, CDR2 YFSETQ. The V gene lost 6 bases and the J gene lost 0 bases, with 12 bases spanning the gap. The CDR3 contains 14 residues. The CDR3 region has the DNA TGCGCCAGCAAAACAGAGTCGGCTAACTATGGCTACACCTTC. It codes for CASKTESANYGYTF.

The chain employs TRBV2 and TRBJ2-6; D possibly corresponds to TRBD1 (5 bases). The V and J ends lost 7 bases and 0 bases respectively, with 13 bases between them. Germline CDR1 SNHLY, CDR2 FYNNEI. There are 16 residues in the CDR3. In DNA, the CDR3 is TGTGCCAGCAAGCCTGGGGCCTACTCTGGGGCCAACGTCCTGACTTTC. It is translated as CASKPGAYSGANVLTF.

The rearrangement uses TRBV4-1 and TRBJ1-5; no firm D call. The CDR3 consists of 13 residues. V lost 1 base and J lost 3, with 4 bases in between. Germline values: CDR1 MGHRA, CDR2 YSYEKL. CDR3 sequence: CASSQVHNQPQHF. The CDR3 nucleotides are TGCGCCAGCAGCCAAGTACACAATCAGCCCCAGCATTTT.